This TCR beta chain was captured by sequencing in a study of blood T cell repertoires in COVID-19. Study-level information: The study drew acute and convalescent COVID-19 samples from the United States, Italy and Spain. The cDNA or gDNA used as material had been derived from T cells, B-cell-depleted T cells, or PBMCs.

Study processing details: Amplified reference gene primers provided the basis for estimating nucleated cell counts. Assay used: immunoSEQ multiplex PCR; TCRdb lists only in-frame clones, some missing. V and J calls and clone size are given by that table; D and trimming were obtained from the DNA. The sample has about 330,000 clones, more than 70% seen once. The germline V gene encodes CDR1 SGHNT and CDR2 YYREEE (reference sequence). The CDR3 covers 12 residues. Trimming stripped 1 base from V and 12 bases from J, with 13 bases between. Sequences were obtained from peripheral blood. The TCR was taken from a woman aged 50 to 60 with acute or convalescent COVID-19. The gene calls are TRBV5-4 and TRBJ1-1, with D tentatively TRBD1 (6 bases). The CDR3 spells CASSLNRETTFF. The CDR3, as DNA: TGTGCCAGCAGCTTGAACAGGGAAACGACTTTCTTT. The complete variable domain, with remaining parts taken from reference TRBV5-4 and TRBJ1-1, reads ETGVTQSPTHLIKTRGQQVTLRCSSQSGHNTVSWYQQALGQGPQFIFQYYREEENGRGNFPPRFSGLQFPNYSSELNVNALELDDSALYLCASSLNRETTFFGQGTRLTVV.